This TCR beta chain originates from a study of blood T cells in healthy people across ages (dated by TCRdb to between 2014 and 2017). Study-wide context: Template switching captured roughly one uniquely barcoded TCR beta cDNA molecule per two T cells in model experiments. Age-related changes in TCR beta repertoire diversity were measured in the study by deep sequencing normalized with unique cDNA molecular identifiers. Donors were grouped into four age groups: young (average 16 years), middle-aged (about 38), aged (62) and long-lived (approximately 82). To avoid experimental bias, donors of different ages were distributed randomly across sequencing lanes. Two additional independent replicas of 1 million unique cDNA reads from the same blood draw were analyzed for two donors (one aged 18 to 30 and one aged 80 or older).

The donors were some 39 Caucasian individuals from Russia, aged roughly 6 to 90 years, who were systemically healthy. Around 10 milliliters of peripheral blood were collected from each donor into EDTA-treated Vacutainer tubes. Ficoll-Paque density-gradient centrifugation was used to isolate PBMCs, with at least 7 million per sample. Trizol reagent was used to extract total RNA from PBMCs, with at least 6 micrograms per sample. The percentages of naive CD45RAhigh/CD27high T cells were determined by flow cytometry on a PBMC aliquot from every donor. The CDR3 goes from the cysteine to the phenylalanine over 12 residues. Only the CDR3 part of the read is kept: 36 bases, read in frame from the first base. In regard to this clonotype: Its antigen is unknown. The germline gene is not matched at one end of the junction; a read error may be the cause.

Library construction relied on 5' RACE. Sequenced using an Illumina HiSeq 2500. A second PCR of about 7 to 12 cycles was performed with a sample-barcoded 5' primer and a J-beta primer mix. A template-switch 5' adaptor carrying 12 random nucleotides introduced a unique molecular identifier onto each TCR beta cDNA molecule. Each sample yielded at least 2.5 million CDR3-containing paired-end reads. First-strand cDNA synthesis was performed from all RNA using the Mint cDNA synthesis kit, with priming by a TRBC-specific oligonucleotide. All cDNA was treated with uracil-DNA glycosylase and then went through a first 18-cycle PCR with the universal primers M1SS and BC2_uni_R. As for how the authors treated the data: Each sample was normalized by randomly selecting 1 million high-quality reads, each carrying a distinct molecular identifier. Instead of being binned into consensus sequences, reads that shared molecular identifiers were thrown out. MiTCR, with a Q25 quality threshold and the strictest error-elimination algorithm, was used for CDR3 identification, clonotype clustering and error correction. A nonparametric unseen species model with Euler transformation was used to estimate lower-bound total TCR beta diversity. The raw public reads went through TCRdb reprocessing: fastp at Q25, MiXCR clone calling, in-frame beta chains kept. Merged by CDR3 protein, the rows form single entries marked with the most common genes and DNA. These V and J calls are TCRdb output, not the study's own analysis. The sample yields about 970,000 distinct CDR3 sequences; approximately 50% were counted once. The ten largest make up about a fifth of the sample.

General findings and caveats noted by the study authors: Observed TCR beta diversity per million T cells fell roughly linearly with age, and a significant reduction was already apparent by age approximately 40. Compared with the aged group, more naive CD4+ T cells, fewer expanded clones and increased TCR diversity were shown by the long-lived group, suggesting age selection. Estimates of total diversity from one million sequenced T cells were regarded as lower bounds and underestimates. The percentage of naive T cells measured by flow cytometry correlated strongly with observed TCR beta diversity. The CMV infection status of donors was not known, potentially confounding age-related changes in expanded clonotypes. Since profiling was done on bulk unsorted PBMCs, naive and antigen-experienced compartments could not be conclusively compared.

The chain couples TRBV12-3 or TRBV12-4 to TRBJ2-7, and perhaps TRBD2 as D gene, on 6 matching bases. This TCR was recovered from a woman aged 55-69 years in good health. The sample was blood. The nucleotide sequence reads as follows: TGTGCCAGCAGCCCGCGGAGGGCCGAGAAGTACTTC. It is translated as CASSPRRAEKYF.